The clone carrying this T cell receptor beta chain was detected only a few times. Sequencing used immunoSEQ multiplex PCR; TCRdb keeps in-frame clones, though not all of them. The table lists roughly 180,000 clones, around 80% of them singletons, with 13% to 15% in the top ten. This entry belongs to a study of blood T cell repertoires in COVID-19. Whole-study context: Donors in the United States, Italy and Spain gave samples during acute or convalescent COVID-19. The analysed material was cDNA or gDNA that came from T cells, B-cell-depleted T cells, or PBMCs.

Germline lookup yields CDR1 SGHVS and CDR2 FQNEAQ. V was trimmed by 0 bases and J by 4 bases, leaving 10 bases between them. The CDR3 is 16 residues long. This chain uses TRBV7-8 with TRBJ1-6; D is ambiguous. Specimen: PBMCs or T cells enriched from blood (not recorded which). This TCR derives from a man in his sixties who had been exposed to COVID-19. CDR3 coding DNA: TGTGCCAGCAGCTTAGCTCGGGTTCCTTATAATTCACCCCTCCACTTT. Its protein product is CASSLARVPYNSPLHF.